A selection of T cell receptor beta chains follows, all from one sample in a study of cytomegalovirus exposure and HLA in healthy donors. Method: immunoSEQ multiplex PCR; TCRdb's copy keeps in-frame clones and lacks some. The sample holds under 200,000 clones, about nine tenths seen once. The sample comprised PBMCs. The receptors stem from a man in his late teens or twenties in good health and CMV-seropositive. CDR3s include the opening cysteine and the closing phenylalanine or tryptophan. Each record gives: CDR3 protein, CDR3 DNA, D gene, J gene, CDR3 length, V gene. D genes are given only for firm matches.

CASSRRGIEKLFF,TGTGCCAGCAGCCGTCGGGGTATTGAAAAACTGTTTTTT,NA,TRBJ1-4,13,TRBV14
CSVASGREQYF,TGCAGCGTTGCCAGCGGGAGAGAGCAGTACTTC,TRBD2,TRBJ2-7,11,TRBV29-1
CAWSRTGFGELFF,TGTGCCTGGAGCAGGACAGGGTTTGGGGAGCTGTTTTTT,TRBD1,TRBJ2-2,13,TRBV30
CAISVGGEKDGYTF,TGTGCCATCAGTGTAGGGGGGGAGAAAGATGGCTACACCTTC,NA,TRBJ1-2,14,TRBV10-3
CASSFNLPGLAGGQGYNEQFF,TGTGCCAGCAGTTTCAACCTACCGGGACTAGCGGGAGGGCAGGGCTACAATGAGCAGTTCTTC,TRBD2,TRBJ2-1,21,TRBV28
CASSNGQTYEQYF,TGTGCCAGCTCAAATGGGCAGACCTACGAGCAGTACTTC,NA,TRBJ2-7,13,TRBV6-1
CASSPRTSGYTGELFF,TGTGCCAGCTCACCCCGGACTAGCGGATACACCGGGGAGCTGTTTTTT,TRBD2,TRBJ2-2,16,TRBV18
CAISESRLAGTDTQYF,TGTGCCATCAGTGAGTCGAGACTAGCGGGAACAGATACGCAGTATTTT,TRBD2,TRBJ2-3,16,TRBV10-3
CASSLGGLAGDQETQYF,TGTGCCAGCAGCTTAGGGGGACTAGCGGGAGACCAAGAGACCCAGTACTTC,TRBD2,TRBJ2-5,17,TRBV7-9
CASSSQGYEQYF,TGTGCCAGCAGTTCCCAGGGCTACGAGCAGTACTTC,NA,TRBJ2-7,12,TRBV7-9
CASRSLAGGINEQFF,TGTGCCAGCAGATCACTAGCGGGAGGTATCAATGAGCAGTTCTTC,TRBD2,TRBJ2-1,15,TRBV11-2